The next 12 T cell receptor beta chains were all read from a single sample in a study of blood T cell repertoires in COVID-19. Using immunoSEQ multiplex PCR, the repertoire was profiled, and TCRdb retains in-frame clones only, with some absent. The table shows about 130,000 clones, with roughly 83% occurring only once. The specimen sequenced was peripheral blood. These receptors were taken from a man in his forties or fifties with active or convalescent COVID-19.

This chain links TRBV6-5 with TRBJ2-7; TRBD1 matches 8 bases. The V gene's germline CDR1 is MNHEY and CDR2 SVGAGI. This CDR3 is 15 amino acids long. Trimming at V came to 6 bases and at J to 0 bases, leaving 7 bases not matched to a gene. The CDR3 sequence is CASSLLGQDSYEQYF. The CDR3 DNA reads TGTGCCAGCAGCCTCCTGGGACAGGACTCCTACGAGCAGTACTTC.

The chain couples TRBV30 to TRBJ1-1; D is ambiguous. The V and J ends lost 0 bases and 5 bases respectively, with 16 bases between them. The CDR3 covers 15 residues. CDR1 is GTSNPN, CDR2 SVGIG, per germline (reference sequence). In DNA, the CDR3 is TGTGCCTGGAGTGTGGCAGGTCTCAGGAAAACTGAAGCTTTCTTT. It translates to CAWSVAGLRKTEAFF. Complete variable domain (other parts from reference TRBV30 and TRBJ1-1): SQTIHQWPATLVQPVGSPLSLECTVEGTSNPNLYWYRQAAGRGLQLLFYSVGIGQISSEVPQNLSASRPQDRQFILSSKKLLLSDSGFYLCAWSVAGLRKTEAFFGQGTRLTVV.

V is TRBV28 and J is TRBJ2-1; 10 nucleotides align to TRBD1. The CDR3 runs 15 residues. Germline CDR1 is MDHEN and CDR2 is SYDVKM. V lost 6 bases, J lost 6 bases, and 8 bases stayed unmatched. The CDR3 region is CASRIRGTGANEQFF. CDR3 nucleotide sequence: TGTGCCAGCAGGATCCGGGGGACAGGGGCCAATGAGCAGTTCTTC.

This chain links TRBV21-1 with TRBJ1-5; the table's D gene call, TRBD1, was not cross checked with the DNA. TRBV21-1 is a listed pseudogene. This CDR3 contains 15 residues. CDR3 protein: CASSKWRGPGQPQHF. The CDR3 DNA reads as TGTGCCAGCAGCAAATGGAGGGGGCCCGGTCAGCCCCAGCATTTT.

The chain couples TRBV7-8 to TRBJ1-4; no definite D call. V was trimmed by 2 bases and J by 8 bases, leaving 15 bases between them. Germline CDR1 reads SGHVS; CDR2 reads FQNEAQ. The CDR3 is made up of 15 amino acids. The CDR3 loop is CASSLRSAVKEKLFF. CDR3 nucleotide sequence: TGTGCCAGCAGCTTAAGATCTGCGGTGAAGGAAAAACTGTTTTTT.

This chain uses TRBV6-5 with TRBJ1-2; 9 nucleotides agree with TRBD1. V shed 5 bases and J 5 bases; nucleotides not matched to a gene: 9. The CDR3 extends over 15 amino acids. Germline V gene lookup returns CDR1 MNHEY and CDR2 SVGAGI. CDR3 nucleotide sequence: TGTGCCAGCAGTCCGGGACAGGGAGGAAAGTATGGCTACACCTTC. It translates to CASSPGQGGKYGYTF.

This chain connects TRBV5-1 to TRBJ2-7, with D possibly matching TRBD2 (7 bases). V gave up 0 bases and J gave up 9 bases, with 19 bases separating them. Germline V gene sequence: CDR1 SGHRS, CDR2 YFSETQ. The CDR3 is 15 amino acids. The CDR3 is CASSLGAGAQLVQYF. CDR3 sequence (DNA): TGCGCCAGCAGCTTGGGGGCGGGGGCCCAGCTAGTGCAGTACTTC. The whole variable domain, filled in from reference TRBV5-1 and TRBJ2-7, reads KAGVTQTPRYLIKTRGQQVTLSCSPISGHRSVSWYQQTPGQGLQFLFEYFSETQRNKGNFPGRFSGRQFSNSRSEMNVSTLELGDSALYLCASSLGAGAQLVQYFGPGTRLTVT.

The rearrangement joins TRBV7-2 to TRBJ1-5; TRBD1 matches at 9 bases. Germline trimming cut 5 bases from V and 2 bases from J; bases unmatched to any gene: 7. Germline V gene sequence: CDR1 SGHTA, CDR2 FQGNSA. CDR3 size: 16 residues. The CDR3 loop is CASSRMTGGGNQPQHF. In DNA, the CDR3 is TGTGCCAGCAGCCGCATGACAGGGGGAGGCAATCAGCCCCAGCATTTT.

This chain uses TRBV24-1 with TRBJ2-3, with 8 bases aligning to TRBD2. From germline, CDR1 is KGHDR and CDR2 SFDVKD. The V gene end was trimmed by 4 bases and the J gene end by 3 bases; junction bases not matched to a gene: 8. This CDR3 comprises 16 residues. The CDR3, as DNA: TGTGCCACCAGTGACTCGGGGGGGGGAAGAACAGATACGCAGTATTTT. This translates into CATSDSGGGRTDTQYF.

There are a few counts of this clone. The V call is TRBV28, the J call TRBJ1-5; D gene uncertain. This CDR3 has 14 residues. Trimming removed 5 bases from V and 6 bases from J, with 14 bases in between. CDR1 and CDR2 from the germline V gene are MDHEN and SYDVKM. The CDR3 reads CASSPTQAPQPQHF. Written as DNA, the CDR3 is TGTGCCAGCAGTCCCACTCAGGCGCCTCAGCCCCAGCATTTT.

This rearrangement joins TRBV6-1 to TRBJ1-3, with D perhaps TRBD1 (6 bases). Deletions cut 2 bases from V and 6 bases from J, with 14 bases between. This CDR3 is 15 amino acids long. Germline lookup yields CDR1 MNHNS and CDR2 SASEGT. The CDR3 region is CASSEFWGPINTIYF. The CDR3 DNA reads TGTGCCAGCAGTGAATTTTGGGGGCCCATAAACACCATATATTTT.

The CDR3 protein is CASSPRRRADYGYTF. The CDR3 DNA follows: TGTGCCAGCAGCCCCCGACGCAGGGCGGACTATGGCTACACCTTC. The chain recombines TRBV7-2 with TRBJ1-2; possibly TRBD1 for D (5 bases). The germline V and J ends were trimmed by 5 bases and 3 bases, with 16 bases remaining between them. From germline, CDR1 is SGHTA and CDR2 FQGNSA. The CDR3 has 15 residues.